These 9 T cell receptor beta chains originate from one sample sequenced in a study of cytomegalovirus exposure and HLA in healthy donors. The PCR contained 60 Vbeta and 13 Jbeta primers. Sequencing was performed with immunoSEQ multiplex PCR; in TCRdb, only in-frame clones are kept and a portion is missing. Here the sample spans over 150,000 clones, roughly 87% being singletons. Sequencing was carried out using PBMCs. The receptors here all came from a woman aged 25 to 45 in good health and CMV-seronegative.

The chain has TRBV6-1 and TRBJ2-7, with D perhaps TRBD2 (6 bases). From germline, CDR1 is MNHNS and CDR2 SASEGT. V gave up 6 bases and J gave up 1 base, with 10 bases separating them. The length of the CDR3 is 13 residues. CDR3 sequence reads: CASRQTSSYEQYF. For the CDR3, the DNA is TGTGCCAGCAGGCAGACTAGTTCCTACGAGCAGTACTTC.

This chain joins TRBV10-1 and TRBJ2-1, with D perhaps matching TRBD1 (6 bases). V was clipped by 5 bases and J by 7 bases, with 15 bases between them. Germline CDR1 and CDR2: WNHNN and SYGVQD (reference sequence). The CDR3 loop spans 14 amino acids. The CDR3 here is CASSLYRDKNEQFF. The CDR3 nucleotides are TGCGCCAGCAGTCTTTACCGGGACAAAAATGAGCAGTTCTTC.

The genes are TRBV13 and TRBJ2-6; TRBD2 is a possible D gene (6 bases). The germline gives CDR1 PRHDT, CDR2 FYEKMQ (reference sequence). This CDR3 is 15 amino acids long. The V gene lost 3 bases and the J gene lost 4 bases, with 10 bases spanning the gap. This CDR3 is CASSLTSSGANVLTF. CDR3 sequence (DNA): TGTGCCAGCAGCTTGACTAGTTCAGGGGCCAACGTCCTGACTTTC.

This clone was found a few times. This rearrangement joins TRBV6-7 to TRBJ1-1; tentative D call: TRBD1 (5 bases). TRBV6-7 is classed as an ORF, of uncertain function. Trimming took 6 bases from V and 4 from J, leaving 18 bases between them. This CDR3 contains 15 residues. This chain's CDR3 is CASSLRGSAPTEAFF. The DNA of the CDR3 is TGTGCCAGCAGCTTACGGGGGAGTGCTCCCACTGAAGCTTTCTTT.

Here the CDR3 reads CLVGPLEAFF. The CDR3 bases are TGTCTTGTTGGGCCTCTCGAAGCTTTCTTT. This sequence joins TRBV2 and TRBJ1-1; D gene uncertain. This CDR3 comprises 10 residues. Germline lookup yields CDR1 SNHLY and CDR2 FYNNEI.

The chain carries TRBV19 and TRBJ1-5; D ambiguous. Deletions cut 6 bases from V and 0 bases from J, with 9 bases between. The length of the CDR3 is 14 residues. Germline assignment: CDR1 LNHDA and CDR2 SQIVND (reference sequence). In nucleotides, the CDR3 is TGTGCCAGTAGAGGCGGCTATAGCAATCAGCCCCAGCATTTT. It is translated as CASRGGYSNQPQHF.

The rearrangement links TRBV9 to TRBJ2-2; D gene unclear. Germline CDR1 reads SGDLS; CDR2 reads YYNGEE. Deletions cut 0 bases from V and 0 bases from J, with 15 bases between. The CDR3 covers 18 residues. As DNA, the CDR3 is TGTGCCAGCAGCGTAGCTACGCGGCAGTCCTCGAACACCGGGGAGCTGTTTTTT. Its protein product is CASSVATRQSSNTGELFF. Full variable domain (outside the CDR3, taken from reference TRBV9 and TRBJ2-2): DSGVTQTPKHLITATGQRVTLRCSPRSGDLSVYWYQQSLDQGLQFLIQYYNGEERAKGNILERFSAQQFPDLHSELNLSSLELGDSALYFCASSVATRQSSNTGELFFGEGSRLTVL.

This chain links TRBV6-5 with TRBJ1-2; D not certain. V lost 5 bases to trimming and J lost 2 bases, with 12 bases between them. The CDR3 loop spans 14 amino acids. CDR1 is MNHEY, CDR2 SVGAGI, per germline. The CDR3 spells CASSPSYSNYGYTF. CDR3 nucleotides: TGTGCCAGCAGTCCCTCTTACAGCAACTATGGCTACACCTTC.

The genes are TRBV7-9 and TRBJ1-2; D remains unclear. This CDR3 is 12 amino acids long. Trimming removed 1 base from V and 5 bases from J, with 5 bases in between. Germline loops: CDR1 SEHNR, CDR2 FQNEAQ (reference sequence). The CDR3 is CASSLGLYGYTF. The CDR3 DNA follows: TGTGCCAGCAGCTTAGGGCTGTATGGCTACACCTTC.